This T cell receptor (beta chain) was captured in a study of technical replicates of blood from a handful of donors. This table comes from immunoSEQ multiplex PCR, and its TCRdb copy is limited to in-frame clones, with some not included. The sample consists of around 50,000 clones, 94% of them appearing once. This CDR3 has 17 amino acids. Trimming removed 4 bases from V and 5 bases from J; junction bases left unmatched: 15. Germline lookup yields CDR1 SGHNT and CDR2 YYREEE (reference sequence). The chain carries TRBV5-4 and TRBJ2-5, with TRBD1 identical over 9 bases. The receptor was isolated from a human donor in good health. The sample consisted of T cells isolated from PBMCs. Here the CDR3 reads CASSPHGGQGSQETQYF. The DNA of the CDR3 is TGTGCCAGCAGCCCCCATGGGGGACAGGGATCGCAGGAGACCCAGTACTTC.